The rows below give T cell receptor beta chains drawn from one sample of a study of T cell clonotyping in hematopoietic cell transplantation. Profiled with immunoSEQ multiplex PCR; TCRdb holds only in-frame clones, not every one. The profile shows approximately 80,000 clones, 90% to 97% of them singletons. Sequences were derived from peripheral blood mononuclear cells, sampled before stem cell transplant. These receptors all stem from a woman in her 50s with acute myeloid leukemia. Some clones in this sample may be carry-over from other donors' samples. Both conserved end residues are trimmed from each CDR3. A clone size is listed for some rows: how often the clone was seen (once, few, many), or a class if it is expanded.

v_call	j_call	clone_size	cdr3_length	cdr3_aa
TRBV20-1	TRBJ1-6	NA	9	SAGDNSPLH
TRBV29-1	TRBJ1-5	once	12	SVGGRGQNQPQH
TRBV19	TRBJ1-1	NA	12	ASSRDSFNTEAF
TRBV23-1	TRBJ2-7	NA	10	APRVPGYEQY
TRBV5-1	TRBJ1-4	NA	12	ASSFSGVDEKLF
TRBV6-6	TRBJ1-1	NA	12	ASSTGTGYTEAF
TRBV5-6	TRBJ2-7	NA	12	ASSLRLPPYEQY
TRBV4-2	TRBJ1-1	NA	12	ASSQTRTNTEAF
TRBV9	TRBJ1-2	NA	13	ASSVGDGGLPGYT
TRBV2	TRBJ1-5	once	15	ASTAMGWQGAGQPQH
TRBV30	TRBJ2-2	NA	14	AWRVIGGGNTGELF
TRBV29-1	TRBJ2-1	NA	14	SARLARGGYWNEQF
TRBV27	TRBJ1-2	NA	11	ASRLRANYGYT
TRBV5-6	TRBJ2-6	NA	15	ASSHRSLGLGANVLT
TRBV11-2	TRBJ2-3	NA	12	ASSASSGRAAQY
TRBV10-2	TRBJ1-1	NA	11	ASNWGLDTEAF
TRBV4-2	TRBJ2-7	NA	13	ASSQNSGTPYEQY
TRBV7-2	TRBJ1-5	once	16	ASSLAPGYRGSNQPQH
TRBV2	TRBJ2-3	NA	7	ASSEPKY
TRBV6-1	TRBJ1-5	NA	13	ASSVGQGAFQPQH
TRBV2	TRBJ1-2	NA	12	ASIPSTANYGYT
TRBV19	TRBJ1-5	once	12	ASSNQVSNQPQH
TRBV4-1	TRBJ2-7	few	13	ASSRGDGKTYEQY
TRBV30	TRBJ1-1	NA	12	AWSGVLMNTEAF